This T cell receptor beta chain is from a study of identical twins. Whole-study results and caveats: Models underestimated how often monozygotic twins shared out-of-frame TCR alpha. Researchers reported weaker excess twin sharing in beta out-of-frame sequences.

Each CDR3 protein is one row after TCRdb ran MiXCR on the 5' RACE reads. This sample carries about 900,000 distinct CDR3 sequences, 10% to 15% of them seen once, and the ten largest clones take roughly 1.5%. This clonotype was detected ten times or more. Its antigen is currently unknown. This CDR3 comprises 12 residues. V lost 6 bases and J 5 bases, leaving 10 bases between the germline ends. In addition, the sample was reused for a study of yellow fever vaccine responses in identical twins.

This clonotype originated in a woman younger than 35 in good health. The V and J genes are TRBV12-3 or TRBV12-4 and TRBJ2-5; D gene uncertain. Material for sequencing was PBMCs. The CDR3 DNA follows: TGTGCCAGCAGCGAGATGCGGGAGACCCAGTACTTC. This codes for CASSEMRETQYF.